Listed here are 20 T cell receptor beta chains from one sample, sequenced in a study of early T cells in non-severe SARS-CoV-2 infection. One entry per CDR3 protein, called by TCRdb with MiXCR from the 5' RACE reads. The sample carries some 56,000 distinct CDR3 sequences, around 15% recorded once. The sequences come from whole blood, collected at baseline. The receptors were sampled from an adult who was a healthcare worker with PCR-confirmed SARS-CoV-2 infection or an uninfected control (not recorded which).

The V call is TRBV9, the J call TRBJ2-7, with 7 bases aligning to TRBD2. V shed 4 bases and J 1 base; nucleotides not matched to a gene: 5. Germline loops: CDR1 SGDLS, CDR2 YYNGEE. The CDR3 is made up of 14 amino acids. For the CDR3, the DNA is TGTGCCAGCAGCCCCCGCGGGGGATCCTACGAGCAGTACTTC. As protein: CASSPRGGSYEQYF.

The rearrangement joins TRBV5-1 to TRBJ2-7; 7 positions agree with TRBD2. V trimming: 4 bases; J trimming: 3 bases; junction bases outside the gene matches: 13. The length of the CDR3 is 16 residues. The V gene's germline CDR1 is SGHRS and CDR2 YFSETQ. The CDR3 DNA is TGCGCCAGCAGCGGAGAAGTAGCGGGTGCGCTCTACGAGCAGTACTTC. It translates to CASSGEVAGALYEQYF. The variable domain in full, with the rest retrieved from reference TRBV5-1 and TRBJ2-7, is KAGVTQTPRYLIKTRGQQVTLSCSPISGHRSVSWYQQTPGQGLQFLFEYFSETQRNKGNFPGRFSGRQFSNSRSEMNVSTLELGDSALYLCASSGEVAGALYEQYFGPGTRLTVT.

This clonotype was detected a few times. J is TRBJ2-3 and V is TRBV7-2, with 9 bases identical to TRBD1. The CDR3 contains 16 residues. The V gene end was trimmed by 5 bases and the J gene end by 6 bases; junction bases not matched to a gene: 12. From germline, CDR1 is SGHTA and CDR2 FQGNSA. The CDR3 is CASSPPSGTGRDTQYF. The CDR3 DNA is TGTGCCAGCAGCCCCCCGTCGGGGACAGGGAGGGATACGCAGTATTTT. The variable domain in full, completed from reference TRBV7-2 and TRBJ2-3, reads GAGVSQSPSNKVTEKGKDVELRCDPISGHTALYWYRQSLGQGLEFLIYFQGNSAPDKSGLPSDRFSAERTGGSVSTLTIQRTQQEDSAVYLCASSPPSGTGRDTQYFGPGTRLTVL.

The chain has TRBV7-3 and TRBJ2-5; 10 bases match TRBD2. Trimming removed 3 bases from V and 4 bases from J; junction bases left unmatched: 5. Germline values: CDR1 SGHTA, CDR2 FQGTGA. The CDR3 consists of 15 residues. CDR3 bases: TGTGCCAGCAGCTTGGGACTAGCGAGAGGAGAGACCCAGTACTTC. It translates to CASSLGLARGETQYF.

This chain joins TRBV4-1 and TRBJ2-7; D remains ambiguous. V lost 1 base, J lost 1 base, and 8 bases lay in between. This CDR3 is built from 14 residues. Germline lookup yields CDR1 MGHRA and CDR2 YSYEKL. The CDR3 loop reads CASSQVYFSYEQYF. CDR3 DNA sequence: TGCGCCAGCAGCCAAGTTTACTTTTCCTACGAGCAGTACTTC.

In its sample, this clonotype was seen many times. The gene calls are TRBV6-1 and TRBJ2-2; 7 bases match TRBD2. Unmatched junction bases numbered 0, after V lost 1 base and J lost 4 bases. The CDR3 is 14 residues long. Germline V lookup: CDR1 MNHNS, CDR2 SASEGT. The CDR3 loop is CASSEGTSTGELFF. CDR3 bases: TGTGCCAGCAGTGAAGGGACTAGCACCGGGGAGCTGTTTTTT.

The chain employs TRBV6-1 and TRBJ1-1; the D is unclear. In germline, CDR1 is MNHNS, CDR2 SASEGT. V was clipped by 6 bases and J by 4 bases, with 9 bases between them. The CDR3 has 12 residues. CDR3 protein: CASRTEATEAFF. In nucleotides, the CDR3 is TGTGCCAGCAGGACTGAGGCCACTGAAGCTTTCTTT.

This clonotype was recorded at least ten times. The rearrangement joins TRBV29-1 to TRBJ2-7; TRBD1 matches 10 bases. The ends lost 7 bases at V and 3 bases at J; junction bases unmatched: 6. Germline values: CDR1 SQVTM, CDR2 ANQGSEA. The CDR3 contains 13 residues. CDR3 protein: CSAGGQGNYEQYF. Here the CDR3 DNA reads TGCAGCGCTGGGGGACAGGGGAACTACGAGCAGTACTTC.

The V call is TRBV7-9, the J call TRBJ2-1, with D unresolved. Germline V gene lookup returns CDR1 SEHNR and CDR2 FQNEAQ (reference sequence). With 1 base removed from V and 4 bases from J, the gap between germline ends came to 11 bases. The CDR3 is made up of 15 amino acids. The CDR3 loop reads CASSLGSTPYNEQFF. CDR3 DNA: TGTGCCAGCAGCTTAGGTAGCACTCCATACAATGAGCAGTTCTTC. The full variable domain, completed using reference TRBV7-9 and TRBJ2-1, is DTGVSQNPRHKITKRGQNVTFRCDPISEHNRLYWYRQTLGQGPEFLTYFQNEAQLEKSRLLSDRFSAERPKGSFSTLEIQRTEQGDSAMYLCASSLGSTPYNEQFFGPGTRLTVL.

This clonotype has a handful of counts. The CDR3, as DNA: TGTGCCAGCAGTTCGGGACAGGCAGAGACCCAGTACTTC. Amino acid sequence: CASSSGQAETQYF. The chain employs TRBV28 and TRBJ2-5, with 8 positions matching TRBD1. With V trimmed by 4 bases and J by 4 bases, 2 bases remained unmatched. The CDR3 sequence is 13 residues long. Per the germline V gene, CDR1 is MDHEN and CDR2 is SYDVKM.

Notes on this clonotype: The CDR3 does not end in the conserved phenylalanine or tryptophan, so this is likely a read error. The DNA is omitted, as the CDR3 cannot be located on it reliably, and the CDR3 follows TCRdb's listing. The V call is TRBV23-1, the J call TRBJ2-1. TRBV23-1 falls under the ORF class, with uncertain function. Ends included, the CDR3 has 9 residues. This CDR3 reads CASSQRRNL.

This clonotype was seen at least ten times. J is TRBJ2-1 and V is TRBV7-3, with D possibly being TRBD1 or TRBD2 (5 bases each). CDR3 length: 15 residues. From germline, CDR1 is SGHTA and CDR2 FQGTGA. Trimming left V 3 bases short and J 7 bases short, with 16 bases between. This CDR3 is CASSFGASLGNEQFF. The CDR3, as DNA: TGTGCCAGCAGCTTCGGGGCTAGCTTAGGAAATGAGCAGTTCTTC.

This clonotype was counted between two and nine times. V gene TRBV6-5 combines with J gene TRBJ1-6; unclear D gene. Trimming removed 2 bases at V and 0 bases at J, with 8 bases between. The CDR3 runs 16 residues. Germline V CDR1 and CDR2: MNHEY, SVGAGI. For the CDR3, the DNA is TGTGCCAGCAGTTACGGGCGGAGCTCCTATAATTCACCCCTCCACTTT. Encoded protein: CASSYGRSSYNSPLHF.

In this sample, this clonotype turned up a few times. The chain joins TRBV7-2 to TRBJ2-7; D is undetermined. The V end was cut by 0 bases, the J end by 3 bases, with 21 bases between. The CDR3 consists of 18 residues. CDR1 is SGHTA and CDR2 is FQGNSA in the germline V gene. CDR3 protein: CASSLAKLVPTMGYEQYF. The CDR3 nucleotides read TGTGCCAGCAGCTTAGCCAAATTGGTGCCTACCATGGGCTACGAGCAGTACTTC.

In its sample, this clonotype was seen a few times. V is TRBV6-4 and J is TRBJ2-3; 10 nucleotides line up with TRBD2. The germline CDR1 and CDR2 sequences are MRHNA and SNTAGT. V shed 2 bases, J shed 2 bases, and the junction held 4 bases outside the gene matches. This CDR3 is 16 amino acids long. CDR3 amino acids: CASSDTAGGPTDTQYF. As DNA, the CDR3 is TGTGCCAGCAGTGACACAGCGGGAGGGCCCACAGATACGCAGTATTTT.

The chain couples TRBV15 to TRBJ2-7; D gene unclear. Germline V gene data show CDR1 as LNHNV and CDR2 as YYDKDF (reference sequence). Trimming removed 3 bases from V and 0 bases from J, with 0 bases in between. The CDR3 totals 11 residues. The CDR3 reads CATSSSYEQYF. In DNA, the CDR3 is TGTGCCACCAGCAGCTCCTACGAGCAGTACTTC.

This clonotype has a handful of counts. J is TRBJ1-6 and V is TRBV21-1. TRBV21-1 is termed a pseudogene. The length of the CDR3 is 12 residues. The CDR3 protein is CASSKSCLALHF. The CDR3 DNA sequence: TGTGCCAGCAGCAAATCCTGCCTGGCCCTCCACTTT.

The table lists this clonotype with a few counts. The chain is built from TRBV27 and TRBJ2-5; D is uncertain. V shed 3 bases and J shed 0 bases, with 5 bases lying between them. In germline, CDR1 is MNHEY, CDR2 SMNVEV (reference sequence). The CDR3 length is 13 residues. As DNA, the CDR3 is TGTGCCAGCAGTTTCGGGTACCAAGAGACCCAGTACTTC. Translation gives CASSFGYQETQYF.

The table lists this clonotype with a few counts. The chain links TRBV12-3 or TRBV12-4 to TRBJ2-1; D call uncertain. The CDR3 runs to 11 residues. V gave up 6 bases and J gave up 6 bases, with 6 bases separating them. DNA for the CDR3: TGTGCCAGCAGCCCCCTCAATGAGCAGTTCTTC. It yields the protein CASSPLNEQFF.

This rearrangement joins TRBV2 to TRBJ2-7, with 8 bases that match TRBD2. The J segment lost 2 bases and the V segment lost 6 bases, leaving 3 bases of the junction unmatched. Germline CDR1 SNHLY, CDR2 FYNNEI. CDR3 length: 13 residues. This CDR3 reads CASRRGVTYEQYF. In DNA, the CDR3 is TGTGCCAGCAGGCGGGGGGTCACCTACGAGCAGTACTTC.